This T cell receptor (beta chain) originates from a study of blood T cell repertoires in COVID-19. In the study overall: Samples taken during acute and convalescent COVID-19 were collected in the United States, Italy and Spain.

TCRdb's copy holds only in-frame clones and misses some; the assay was immunoSEQ multiplex PCR. The sample includes roughly 250,000 clones, around 83% of them seen just once. The CDR3 loop spans 15 amino acids. Germline CDR1 is SGHTA and CDR2 is FQGNSA. Trimming stripped 0 bases from V and 1 base from J, with 8 bases between. The TCR originated in a woman older than 75 with acute or convalescent COVID-19. This chain links TRBV7-2 with TRBJ2-3, with a tentative D call TRBD1 (6 bases). Sequencing was performed on peripheral blood. CDR3 coding DNA: TGTGCCAGCAGCTTAGCGGGGGCGGGCACAGATACGCAGTATTTT. Translated, it gives CASSLAGAGTDTQYF.